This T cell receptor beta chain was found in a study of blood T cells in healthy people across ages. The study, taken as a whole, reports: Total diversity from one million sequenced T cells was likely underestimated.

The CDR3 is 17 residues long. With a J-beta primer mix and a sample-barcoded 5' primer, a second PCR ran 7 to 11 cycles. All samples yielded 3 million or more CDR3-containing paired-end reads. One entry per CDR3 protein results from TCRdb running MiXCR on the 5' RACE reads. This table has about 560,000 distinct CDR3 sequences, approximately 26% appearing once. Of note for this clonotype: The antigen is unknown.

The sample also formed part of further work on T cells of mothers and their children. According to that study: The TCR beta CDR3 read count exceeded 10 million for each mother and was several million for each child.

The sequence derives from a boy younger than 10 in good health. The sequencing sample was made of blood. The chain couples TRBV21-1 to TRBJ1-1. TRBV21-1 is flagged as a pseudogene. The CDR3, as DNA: TGTGCCAGCAGCAAAGGATGGGTAGGGTCGGTTGGCACTGAAGCTTTCTTT. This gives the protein CASSKGWVGSVGTEAFF.